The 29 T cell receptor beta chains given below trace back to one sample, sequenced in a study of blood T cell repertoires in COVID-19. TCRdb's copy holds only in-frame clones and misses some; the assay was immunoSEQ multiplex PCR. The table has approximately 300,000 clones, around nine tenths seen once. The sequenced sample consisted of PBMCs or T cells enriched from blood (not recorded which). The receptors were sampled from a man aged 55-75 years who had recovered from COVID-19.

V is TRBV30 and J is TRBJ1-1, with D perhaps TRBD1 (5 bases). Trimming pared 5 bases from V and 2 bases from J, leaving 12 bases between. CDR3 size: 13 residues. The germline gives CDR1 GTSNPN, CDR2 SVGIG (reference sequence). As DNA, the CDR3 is TGTGCCTGGCGTCAGGGCCCCAACACTGAAGCTTTCTTT. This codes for CAWRQGPNTEAFF.

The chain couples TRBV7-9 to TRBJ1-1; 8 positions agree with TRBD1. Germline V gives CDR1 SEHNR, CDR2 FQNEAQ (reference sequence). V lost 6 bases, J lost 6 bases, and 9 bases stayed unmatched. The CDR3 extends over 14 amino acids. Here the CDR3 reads CASRLTTGASEAFF. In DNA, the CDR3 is TGTGCCAGCAGACTAACGACAGGGGCATCTGAAGCTTTCTTT.

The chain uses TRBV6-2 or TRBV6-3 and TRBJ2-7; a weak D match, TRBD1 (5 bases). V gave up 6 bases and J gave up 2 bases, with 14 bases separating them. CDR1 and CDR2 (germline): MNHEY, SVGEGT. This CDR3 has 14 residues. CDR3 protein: CASSFVTVTYEQYF. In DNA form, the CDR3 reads TGTGCCAGCAGCTTCGTGACAGTGACCTACGAGCAGTACTTC.

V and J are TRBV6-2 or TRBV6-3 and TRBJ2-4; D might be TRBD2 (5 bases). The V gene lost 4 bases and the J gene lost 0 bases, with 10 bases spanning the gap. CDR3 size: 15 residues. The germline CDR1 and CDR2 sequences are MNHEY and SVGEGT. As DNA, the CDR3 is TGTGCCAGCAGTTGGGAGCGACTAGCCAAAAACATTCAGTACTTC. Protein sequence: CASSWERLAKNIQYF.

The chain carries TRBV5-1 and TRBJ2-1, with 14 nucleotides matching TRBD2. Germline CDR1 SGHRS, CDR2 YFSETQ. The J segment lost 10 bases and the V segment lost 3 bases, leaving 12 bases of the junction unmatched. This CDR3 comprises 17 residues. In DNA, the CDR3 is TGCGCCAGCAGCTCGGTCCCGGGACTAGCGGGAGTGGTGGAGCAGTTCTTC. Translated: CASSSVPGLAGVVEQFF.

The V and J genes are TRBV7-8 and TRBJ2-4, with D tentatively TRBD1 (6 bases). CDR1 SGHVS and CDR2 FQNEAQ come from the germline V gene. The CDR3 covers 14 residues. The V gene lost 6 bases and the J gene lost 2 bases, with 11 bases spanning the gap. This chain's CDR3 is CASSWTDSKNIQYF. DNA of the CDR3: TGTGCCAGCAGTTGGACAGATTCCAAAAACATTCAGTACTTC.

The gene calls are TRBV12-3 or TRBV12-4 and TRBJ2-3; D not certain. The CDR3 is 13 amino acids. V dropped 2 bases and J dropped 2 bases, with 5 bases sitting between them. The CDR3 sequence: CASSLLPTDTQYF. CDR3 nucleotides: TGTGCCAGCAGTTTACTCCCCACAGATACGCAGTATTTT.

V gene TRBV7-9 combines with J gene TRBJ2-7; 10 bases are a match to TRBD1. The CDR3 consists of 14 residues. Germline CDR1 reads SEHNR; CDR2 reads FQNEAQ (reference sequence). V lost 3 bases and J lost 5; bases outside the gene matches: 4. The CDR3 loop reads CASSLGTGANEQYF. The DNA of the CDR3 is TGTGCCAGCAGCTTGGGGACAGGGGCGAACGAGCAGTACTTC. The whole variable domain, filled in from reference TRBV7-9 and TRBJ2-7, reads DTGVSQNPRHKITKRGQNVTFRCDPISEHNRLYWYRQTLGQGPEFLTYFQNEAQLEKSRLLSDRFSAERPKGSFSTLEIQRTEQGDSAMYLCASSLGTGANEQYFGPGTRLTVT.

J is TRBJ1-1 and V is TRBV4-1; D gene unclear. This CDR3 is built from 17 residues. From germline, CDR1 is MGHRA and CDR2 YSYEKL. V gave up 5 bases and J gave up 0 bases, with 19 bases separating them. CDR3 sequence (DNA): TGCGCCAGCAGCTACCTCCCGATGCGAGAGGTGAACACTGAAGCTTTCTTT. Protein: CASSYLPMREVNTEAFF.

CDR3 nucleotide sequence: TGTGCCAGCTCACCCCGAGGTGTGCTAGCGGTTAGCACAGATACGCAGTATTTT. Protein sequence: CASSPRGVLAVSTDTQYF. V and J are TRBV18 and TRBJ2-3; 7 positions agree with TRBD2. J gave up 0 bases and V 3 bases, and 12 bases lay outside the gene matches. The CDR3 totals 18 residues. Germline CDR1 is KGHSH and CDR2 is LQKENI.

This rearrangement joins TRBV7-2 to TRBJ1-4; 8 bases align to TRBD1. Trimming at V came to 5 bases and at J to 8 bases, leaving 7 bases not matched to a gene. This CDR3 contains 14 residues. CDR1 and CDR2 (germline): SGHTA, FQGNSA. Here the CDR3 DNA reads TGTGCCAGCAGCCCAGGACAGGGTAGAGAAAAACTGTTTTTT. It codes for CASSPGQGREKLFF.

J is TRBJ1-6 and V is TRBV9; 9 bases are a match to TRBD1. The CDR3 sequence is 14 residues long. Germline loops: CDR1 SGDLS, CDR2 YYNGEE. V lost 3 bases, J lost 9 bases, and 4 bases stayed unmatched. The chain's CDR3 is CASSGQGESSPLHF. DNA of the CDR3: TGTGCCAGCAGCGGACAGGGGGAGAGTTCACCCCTCCACTTT.

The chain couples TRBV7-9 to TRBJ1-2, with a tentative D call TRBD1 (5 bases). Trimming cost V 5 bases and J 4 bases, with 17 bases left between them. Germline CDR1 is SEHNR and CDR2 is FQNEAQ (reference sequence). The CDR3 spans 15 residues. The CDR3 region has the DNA TGTGCCAGCAGCCCCCCGACAGTCAATTCCTATGGCTACACCTTC. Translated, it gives CASSPPTVNSYGYTF.

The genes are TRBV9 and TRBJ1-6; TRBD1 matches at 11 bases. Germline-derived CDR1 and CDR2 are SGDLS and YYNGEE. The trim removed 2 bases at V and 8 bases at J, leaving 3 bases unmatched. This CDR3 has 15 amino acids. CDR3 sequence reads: CASSVRDRGDSPLHF. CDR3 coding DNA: TGTGCCAGCAGCGTCCGGGACAGGGGGGATTCACCCCTCCACTTT.

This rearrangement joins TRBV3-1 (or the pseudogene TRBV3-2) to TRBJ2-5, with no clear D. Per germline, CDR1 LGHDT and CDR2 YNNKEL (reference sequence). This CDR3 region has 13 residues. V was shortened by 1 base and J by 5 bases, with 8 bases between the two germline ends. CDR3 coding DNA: TGTGCCAGCAGCCAAGGTAGAGTTGAGACCCAGTACTTC. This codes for CASSQGRVETQYF.

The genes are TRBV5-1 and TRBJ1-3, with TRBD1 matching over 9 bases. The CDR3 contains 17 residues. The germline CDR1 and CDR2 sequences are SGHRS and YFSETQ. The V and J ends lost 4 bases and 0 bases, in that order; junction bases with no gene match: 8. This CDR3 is CASSTDRGLSSGNTIYF. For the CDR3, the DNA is TGCGCCAGCAGCACGGACAGGGGCCTTAGCTCTGGAAACACCATATATTTT. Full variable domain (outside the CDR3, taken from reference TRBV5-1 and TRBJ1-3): KAGVTQTPRYLIKTRGQQVTLSCSPISGHRSVSWYQQTPGQGLQFLFEYFSETQRNKGNFPGRFSGRQFSNSRSEMNVSTLELGDSALYLCASSTDRGLSSGNTIYFGEGSWLTVV.

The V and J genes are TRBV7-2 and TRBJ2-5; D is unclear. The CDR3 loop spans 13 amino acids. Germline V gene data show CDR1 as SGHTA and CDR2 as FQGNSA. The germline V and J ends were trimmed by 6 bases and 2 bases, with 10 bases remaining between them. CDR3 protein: CASRKTRQETQYF. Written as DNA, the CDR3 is TGTGCCAGCAGAAAGACACGACAAGAGACCCAGTACTTC.

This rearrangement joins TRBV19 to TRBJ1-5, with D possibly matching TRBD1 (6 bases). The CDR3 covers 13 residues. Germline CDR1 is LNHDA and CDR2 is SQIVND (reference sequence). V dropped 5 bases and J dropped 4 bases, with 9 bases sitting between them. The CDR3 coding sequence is TGTGCCAGTAGTGGAACAGGGAATCAGCCCCAGCATTTT. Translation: CASSGTGNQPQHF.

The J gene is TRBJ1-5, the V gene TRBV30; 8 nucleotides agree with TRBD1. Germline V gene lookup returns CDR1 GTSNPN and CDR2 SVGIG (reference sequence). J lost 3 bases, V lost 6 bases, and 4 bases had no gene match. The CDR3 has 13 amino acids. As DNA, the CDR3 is TGTGCCTGCCTGACAGGGGACAATCAGCCCCAGCATTTT. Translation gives CACLTGDNQPQHF.

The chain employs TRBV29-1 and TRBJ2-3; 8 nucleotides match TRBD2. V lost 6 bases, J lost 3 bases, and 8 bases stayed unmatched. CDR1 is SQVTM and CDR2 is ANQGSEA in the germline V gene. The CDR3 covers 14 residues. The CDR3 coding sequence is TGCAGCGTCGCAAGCGGGAGAGGAACAGATACGCAGTATTTT. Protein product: CSVASGRGTDTQYF.

Here the CDR3 reads CASSYGGATDTQYF. The CDR3 DNA is TGTGCCAGCAGTTACGGGGGGGCCACAGATACGCAGTATTTT. The V call is TRBV6-2 or TRBV6-3, the J call TRBJ2-3; D is possibly TRBD2 (7 bases). CDR3 size: 14 residues. CDR1 is MNHEY and CDR2 is SVGEGT in the germline V gene. Trimming left V 2 bases short and J 2 bases short, with 8 bases between.

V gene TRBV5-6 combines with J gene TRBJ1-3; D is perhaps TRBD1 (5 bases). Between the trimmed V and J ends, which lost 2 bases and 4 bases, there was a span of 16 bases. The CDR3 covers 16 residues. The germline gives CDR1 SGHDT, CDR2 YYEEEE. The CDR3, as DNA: TGTGCCAGCAGCTTTTGGGGCTTAATGAAAGGAAACACCATATATTTT. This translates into CASSFWGLMKGNTIYF.

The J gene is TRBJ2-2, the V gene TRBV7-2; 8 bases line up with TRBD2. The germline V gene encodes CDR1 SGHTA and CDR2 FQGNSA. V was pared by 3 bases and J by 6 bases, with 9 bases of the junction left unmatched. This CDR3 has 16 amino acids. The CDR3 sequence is CASSFLGSGTPGELFF. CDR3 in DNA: TGTGCCAGCAGCTTCTTGGGTAGCGGGACTCCCGGGGAGCTGTTTTTT.

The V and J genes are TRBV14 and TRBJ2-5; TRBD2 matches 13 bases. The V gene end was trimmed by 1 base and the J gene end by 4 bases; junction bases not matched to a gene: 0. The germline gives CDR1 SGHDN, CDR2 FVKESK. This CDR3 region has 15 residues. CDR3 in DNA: TGTGCCAGCAGCCAAGGGACTAGCGGGAGAGAGACCCAGTACTTC. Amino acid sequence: CASSQGTSGRETQYF.

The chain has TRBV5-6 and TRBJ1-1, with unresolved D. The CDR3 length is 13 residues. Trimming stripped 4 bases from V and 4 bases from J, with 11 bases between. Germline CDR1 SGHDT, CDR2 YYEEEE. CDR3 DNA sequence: TGTGCCAGCAGCCTAATATCGGGCACTGAAGCTTTCTTT. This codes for CASSLISGTEAFF.

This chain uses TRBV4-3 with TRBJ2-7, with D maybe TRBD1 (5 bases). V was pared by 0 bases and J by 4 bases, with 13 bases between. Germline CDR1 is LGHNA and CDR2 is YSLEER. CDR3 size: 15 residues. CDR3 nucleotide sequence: TGCGCCAGCAGCCAAGATAATAGCAGGGTGTACGAGCAGTACTTC. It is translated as CASSQDNSRVYEQYF.

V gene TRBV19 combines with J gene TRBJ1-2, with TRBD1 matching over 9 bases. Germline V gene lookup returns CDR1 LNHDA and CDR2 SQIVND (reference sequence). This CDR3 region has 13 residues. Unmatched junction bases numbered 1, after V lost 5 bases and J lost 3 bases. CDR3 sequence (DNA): TGTGCCAGTAGTTGGGACAGGGACTATGGCTACACCTTC. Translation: CASSWDRDYGYTF.

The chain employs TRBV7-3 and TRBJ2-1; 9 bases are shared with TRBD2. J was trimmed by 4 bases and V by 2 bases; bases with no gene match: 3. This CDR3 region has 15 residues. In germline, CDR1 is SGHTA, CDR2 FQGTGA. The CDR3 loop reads CASSLDSGGYNEQFF. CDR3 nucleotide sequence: TGTGCCAGCAGCTTAGACAGCGGGGGGTACAATGAGCAGTTCTTC.

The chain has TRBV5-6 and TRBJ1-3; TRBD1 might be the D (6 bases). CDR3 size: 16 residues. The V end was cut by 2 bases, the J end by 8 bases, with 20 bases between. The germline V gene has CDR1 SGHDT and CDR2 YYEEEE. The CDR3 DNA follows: TGTGCCAGCAGCTTTTCGGGTACAGGGTATCGGGACACCATATATTTT. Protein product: CASSFSGTGYRDTIYF.